The 16 T cell receptor beta chains below all came from one sample that was sequenced in a study of post-analysis software for immune sequencing data. TCR beta cDNA libraries had unique molecular identifiers. TCRdb passed the PCR reads through MiXCR, listing each CDR3 protein once. The data contain 350,000 to 500,000 distinct CDR3 sequences, roughly 40% of them seen just once; the ten biggest clones take up 7.5% to 8.5%. General observations from the study: Comparison of patients with controls showed 5 or 6 TRBV segments more frequent in patients, TRBV5-6, TRBV5-1 and TRBV20-1 among them.

These receptors lack a known antigen. Source material: blood. Receptors were obtained from a girl aged 2 to 9 with multiple sclerosis.

The V gene is TRBV3-1, the J gene TRBJ2-3, with D possibly being TRBD1 or TRBD2 (5 bases each). Germline V CDR1 and CDR2: LGHDT, YNNKEL (reference sequence). V was clipped by 4 bases and J by 6 bases, with 14 bases between them. This CDR3 has 14 amino acids. DNA for the CDR3: TGTGCCAGCAGCCCCTGGACCGGGACGGATACGCAGTATTTT. Translating it yields CASSPWTGTDTQYF.

The chain combines TRBV29-1 with TRBJ2-7; no reliable D call. The CDR3 contains 13 residues. Germline-derived CDR1 and CDR2 are SQVTM and ANQGSEA. The germline V and J ends were trimmed by 6 bases and 2 bases, with 14 bases remaining between them. The CDR3: CSVCQAATYEQYF. CDR3 DNA sequence: TGCAGCGTGTGTCAGGCGGCTACCTACGAGCAGTACTTC.

This rearrangement joins TRBV6-2 or TRBV6-3 to TRBJ1-2; 7 bases line up with TRBD1. The CDR3 is 14 amino acids. Germline V gene sequence: CDR1 MNHEY, CDR2 SVGEGT. The trim removed 6 bases at V and 8 bases at J, leaving 12 bases unmatched. The CDR3 is CASSSGQIPSGYTF. DNA for the CDR3: TGTGCCAGCAGCTCGGGACAGATCCCGTCCGGCTACACCTTC.

Worth noting for this clonotype: Mismatch with germline at one junction end may stem from a read error. The V gene is TRBV13, the J gene TRBJ2-2, with D tentatively TRBD1 (6 bases). Per germline, CDR1 PRHDT and CDR2 FYEKMQ (reference sequence). The CDR3 is 16 amino acids. In nucleotides, the CDR3 is TGTGCCAGCAGCCCATGGGACAAGACGAACACCGAGGAGCTGTTTTTT. Translation gives CASSPWDKTNTEELFF.

This sequence joins TRBV4-2 and TRBJ2-1, with 11 nucleotides matching TRBD2. CDR1 is LGHNA and CDR2 is YNFKEQ in the germline V gene. The CDR3 runs to 20 residues. V shed 4 bases, J shed 0 bases, and the junction held 14 bases outside the gene matches. The CDR3 nucleotides read TGTGCCAGCAGCCCTCATGTCGGACTAGCGGGCCCCGACTCCTACAATGAGCAGTTCTTC. This sequence encodes CASSPHVGLAGPDSYNEQFF.

The rearrangement joins TRBV5-1 to TRBJ2-7; possibly TRBD1 or TRBD2 for D (5 bases each). Looked up from germline, CDR1 is SGHRS and CDR2 is YFSETQ. V dropped 5 bases and J dropped 0 bases, with 15 bases sitting between them. CDR3 length: 15 residues. This CDR3 reads CASRAGTGRSYEQYF. The CDR3 nucleotides read TGCGCCAGCAGAGCCGGGACGGGACGCTCCTACGAGCAGTACTTC.

A few counts support this clonotype. This sequence joins TRBV25-1 and TRBJ2-1; 10 bases align to TRBD1. With 5 bases clipped from V and 9 bases from J, the junction kept 13 bases outside the gene matches. The CDR3 length is 16 residues. Germline V gene sequence: CDR1 MGHDK, CDR2 SYGVNS. Here the CDR3 DNA reads TGTGCCAGCAGTCCTAGTCCCGGGACAGGGGCGAGTGAGCAGTTCTTC. Encoded protein: CASSPSPGTGASEQFF.

The gene calls are TRBV27 and TRBJ2-5; TRBD1 is a possible D gene (6 bases). The CDR3 has 14 residues. The germline V gene encodes CDR1 MNHEY and CDR2 SMNVEV (reference sequence). The V and J ends lost 4 bases and 11 bases respectively, with 20 bases between them. Here the CDR3 DNA reads TGTGCCAGCAGTTCATTCTCCCAAACAGGGATGCAGTACTTC. This codes for CASSSFSQTGMQYF.

The V gene is TRBV5-1, the J gene TRBJ1-5; TRBD1 matches 8 bases. The germline V gene has CDR1 SGHRS and CDR2 YFSETQ. This CDR3 spans 13 amino acids. The V gene end was trimmed by 10 bases and the J gene end by 2 bases; junction bases not matched to a gene: 5. The CDR3 loop reads CAGPGGRNQPQHF. Written as DNA, the CDR3 is TGCGCCGGACCAGGGGGCCGCAATCAGCCCCAGCATTTT.

This clonotype was picked up a small number of times. The rearrangement uses TRBV7-2 and TRBJ2-1; perhaps TRBD1 as D (6 bases). V lost 5 bases, J lost 6 bases, and 23 bases lay in between. This CDR3 comprises 17 residues. Germline V gene sequence: CDR1 SGHTA, CDR2 FQGNSA. The CDR3 DNA sequence: TGTGCCAGCAGCCCAGTACAGGGTTCTTTCCCCCCCAATGAGCAGTTCTTC. Its translation is CASSPVQGSFPPNEQFF. Combining the CDR3 with reference TRBV7-2 and TRBJ2-1 gives the whole variable domain GAGVSQSPSNKVTEKGKDVELRCDPISGHTALYWYRQSLGQGLEFLIYFQGNSAPDKSGLPSDRFSAERTGGSVSTLTIQRTQQEDSAVYLCASSPVQGSFPPNEQFFGPGTRLTVL.

The chain combines TRBV2 with TRBJ2-3; 12 positions match TRBD2. Germline V gene sequence: CDR1 SNHLY, CDR2 FYNNEI. There are 16 residues in the CDR3. The V segment lost 5 bases and the J segment 1 base; nucleotides outside the gene matches: 4. CDR3 nucleotides: TGTGCCAGCAGTTCGACTAGCGGGGGAGGCACAGATACGCAGTATTTT. The encoded protein is CASSSTSGGGTDTQYF.

This clonotype was counted between two and nine times. V and J are TRBV20-1 and TRBJ1-1; D unclear. The CDR3 contains 12 residues. Germline CDR1 reads DFQATT; CDR2 reads SNEGSKA (reference sequence). Trimming left V 3 bases short and J 8 bases short, with 13 bases between. In nucleotides, the CDR3 is TGCAGTGCTAGTTGGAGGGTCCCGGAAGCTTTCTTT. Residues: CSASWRVPEAFF.

This chain uses TRBV29-1 with TRBJ1-4, with D unresolved. The CDR3 covers 12 residues. Germline loops: CDR1 SQVTM, CDR2 ANQGSEA. The germline V and J ends were trimmed by 7 bases and 10 bases, with 16 bases remaining between them. The CDR3 DNA reads TGCAGCGCCACCACCCTAATCGGAAAACTGTTTTTT. The encoded protein is CSATTLIGKLFF.

This clonotype was picked up a small number of times. The chain combines TRBV12-3 or TRBV12-4 with TRBJ1-5; no clear D gene. The CDR3 runs to 14 residues. Trimming left V 0 bases short and J 3 bases short, with 6 bases between. The CDR3 sequence is CASSLAVINQPQHF. In DNA form, the CDR3 reads TGTGCCAGCAGTTTAGCAGTGATCAATCAGCCCCAGCATTTT.

A few counts support this clonotype. The chain carries TRBV6-1 and TRBJ1-1; tentative D call: TRBD1 (6 bases). The CDR3 runs to 14 residues. CDR1 and CDR2 from the germline V gene are MNHNS and SASEGT. Trimming cost V 2 bases and J 0 bases, with 7 bases left between them. CDR3 nucleotide sequence: TGTGCCAGCAGTGAAAACAGGGTGAACACTGAAGCTTTCTTT. Translated, it gives CASSENRVNTEAFF.

In its sample, this clonotype was seen a few times. The chain links TRBV20-1 to TRBJ2-1, with 7 bases that match TRBD1. The CDR3 loop spans 13 amino acids. Germline V gene lookup returns CDR1 DFQATT and CDR2 SNEGSKA (reference sequence). With V trimmed by 7 bases and J by 3 bases, 6 bases remained unmatched. CDR3 region: CSVGDSNYNEQFF. The DNA of the CDR3 is TGCAGTGTTGGGGACAGTAACTACAATGAGCAGTTCTTC.